This entry describes one T cell receptor (beta chain). Germline CDR1 SGHNT, CDR2 YYREEE (reference sequence). The J segment lost 5 bases and the V segment lost 4 bases, leaving 8 bases of the junction unmatched. This CDR3 contains 16 residues. The record originates from a study of shared clonotypes between healthy human individuals. Profiled with immunoSEQ multiplex PCR; TCRdb holds only in-frame clones, not every one. Among 2 million to 3 million clones listed, approximately 93% were seen once. The chain carries TRBV5-4 and TRBJ2-1; 11 positions agree with TRBD2. The specimen sequenced was naive CD4+ T cells from PBMCs. Subset of the sample: CD45RA+ positively selected. The clonotype originates from a man between 18 and 29 years old in good health. Some clones in this sample may be carry-over from other donors' samples. This chain's CDR3 is CASSTTGLAENNEQFF. In nucleotides, the CDR3 is TGTGCCAGCAGCACCACGGGACTAGCGGAAAACAATGAGCAGTTCTTC.